This is a list of T cell receptor beta chains from one sample in a study of blood T cell repertoires in COVID-19. The method was immunoSEQ multiplex PCR; TCRdb's version includes in-frame clones alone and lacks a portion of them. Of about 310,000 clones listed, approximately 86% are singletons. Sequencing input: peripheral blood. These receptors were collected from a man between 70 and 80 years old with acute or convalescent COVID-19. CDR3s include the opening cysteine and the closing phenylalanine or tryptophan. Fields, in order: D gene, V gene, J gene, clone size, CDR3 protein, CDR3 DNA. A D gene is named only where the DNA matches it firmly. Rows may omit the clone size; those that give it use once, few, many or a size class.

d_call: TRBD1
v_call: TRBV6-5
j_call: TRBJ2-2
clone_size: .
cdr3_aa: CASSRQGTGELFF
cdr3_nt: TGTGCCAGCAGCCGACAGGGTACCGGGGAGCTGTTTTTT

d_call: .
v_call: TRBV3-1/TRBV3-2
j_call: TRBJ1-3
clone_size: .
cdr3_aa: CASSQTTGSGNTIYF
cdr3_nt: TGTGCCAGCAGTCAAACTACAGGGTCTGGAAACACCATATATTTT

d_call: TRBD1
v_call: TRBV6-2/TRBV6-3
j_call: TRBJ2-1
clone_size: .
cdr3_aa: CASSLTSPGQAYNEQFF
cdr3_nt: TGTGCCAGCAGTCTTACATCTCCGGGACAGGCTTACAATGAGCAGTTCTTC

d_call: TRBD1
v_call: TRBV4-3
j_call: TRBJ2-1
clone_size: .
cdr3_aa: CASSLFPESGDREYNEQFF
cdr3_nt: TGCGCCAGCAGCTTGTTCCCCGAAAGTGGGGACAGGGAATACAATGAGCAGTTCTTC

d_call: TRBD2
v_call: TRBV5-6
j_call: TRBJ2-3
clone_size: .
cdr3_aa: CASSFRTSGGSDTQYF
cdr3_nt: TGTGCCAGCAGCTTCAGGACTAGCGGGGGGTCAGATACGCAGTATTTT

d_call: TRBD1
v_call: TRBV19
j_call: TRBJ1-2
clone_size: .
cdr3_aa: CASRGTASNYGYTF
cdr3_nt: TGTGCCAGTAGAGGGACAGCGTCTAACTATGGCTACACCTTC

d_call: TRBD1
v_call: TRBV29-1
j_call: TRBJ2-3
clone_size: once
cdr3_aa: CSVTGQGPDTQYF
cdr3_nt: TGCAGCGTTACCGGACAGGGGCCAGATACGCAGTATTTT

d_call: .
v_call: TRBV4-3
j_call: TRBJ1-4
clone_size: .
cdr3_aa: CASSQTATNEKLFF
cdr3_nt: TGCGCCAGCAGCCAGACAGCAACTAATGAAAAACTGTTTTTT

d_call: .
v_call: TRBV3-1/TRBV3-2
j_call: TRBJ2-7
clone_size: .
cdr3_aa: CASSQDPREQYF
cdr3_nt: TGTGCCAGCAGCCAAGATCCTCGCGAGCAGTACTTC

d_call: .
v_call: TRBV7-2
j_call: TRBJ1-3
clone_size: .
cdr3_aa: CASSYQGPSGNTIYF
cdr3_nt: TGTGCCAGCAGTTATCAGGGTCCCTCTGGAAACACCATATATTTT

d_call: .
v_call: TRBV28
j_call: TRBJ2-7
clone_size: .
cdr3_aa: CASSLFGTTAYEQYF
cdr3_nt: TGTGCCAGCAGTTTATTCGGGACAACAGCTTACGAGCAGTACTTC

d_call: .
v_call: TRBV5-1
j_call: TRBJ1-1
clone_size: .
cdr3_aa: CASSPGRGLNTEAFF
cdr3_nt: TGCGCCAGCAGCCCGGGGAGGGGACTGAACACTGAAGCTTTCTTT

d_call: TRBD1
v_call: TRBV7-2
j_call: TRBJ1-2
clone_size: .
cdr3_aa: CASSLPGQGPLNYGYTF
cdr3_nt: TGTGCCAGCAGCTTACCGGGACAGGGGCCCCTTAACTATGGCTACACCTTC

d_call: .
v_call: TRBV21-1
j_call: TRBJ2-3
clone_size: .
cdr3_aa: CASTEVGDGDTQYF
cdr3_nt: TGTGCCAGCACCGAGGTCGGGGATGGCGATACGCAGTATTTT

d_call: TRBD2
v_call: TRBV4-3
j_call: TRBJ2-7
clone_size: .
cdr3_aa: CASSQDALAGGEQYF
cdr3_nt: TGCGCCAGCAGCCAAGATGCACTAGCGGGAGGCGAGCAGTACTTC

d_call: TRBD1
v_call: TRBV30
j_call: TRBJ1-1
clone_size: .
cdr3_aa: CAWIKGGDKAGGADTEAFF
cdr3_nt: TGTGCCTGGATAAAGGGAGGGGATAAAGCAGGGGGCGCGGACACTGAAGCTTTCTTT

d_call: TRBD1
v_call: TRBV2
j_call: TRBJ1-5
clone_size: .
cdr3_aa: CASSGTGGNQPQHF
cdr3_nt: TGTGCCAGCAGTGGGACAGGGGGGAATCAGCCCCAGCATTTT

d_call: .
v_call: TRBV27
j_call: TRBJ2-1
clone_size: .
cdr3_aa: CASRTGQFSSYNEQFF
cdr3_nt: TGTGCCAGCAGAACCGGACAGTTCAGCTCCTACAATGAGCAGTTCTTC

d_call: TRBD1
v_call: TRBV28
j_call: TRBJ2-1
clone_size: .
cdr3_aa: CASTDLGQGANEQFF
cdr3_nt: TGTGCCAGCACCGATCTGGGACAGGGGGCCAATGAGCAGTTCTTC

d_call: TRBD1
v_call: TRBV7-9
j_call: TRBJ1-4
clone_size: .
cdr3_aa: CASSQDRVSEKLFF
cdr3_nt: TGTGCCAGCAGCCAGGACAGGGTTAGTGAAAAACTGTTTTTT

d_call: TRBD1
v_call: TRBV30
j_call: TRBJ2-5
clone_size: .
cdr3_aa: CAWSAGQGRETQYF
cdr3_nt: TGTGCCTGGAGTGCCGGACAGGGGAGAGAGACCCAGTACTTC

d_call: .
v_call: TRBV7-8
j_call: TRBJ1-2
clone_size: .
cdr3_aa: CASSLHPTGSYGYTF
cdr3_nt: TGTGCCAGCAGCCTACACCCGACAGGTTCCTATGGCTACACCTTC

d_call: .
v_call: TRBV5-6
j_call: TRBJ2-5
clone_size: .
cdr3_aa: CASSPILGGGETQYF
cdr3_nt: TGTGCCAGCAGCCCCATACTGGGTGGAGGAGAGACCCAGTACTTC

d_call: TRBD1
v_call: TRBV7-3
j_call: TRBJ2-2
clone_size: .
cdr3_aa: CASSFHRGVFDTGELFF
cdr3_nt: TGTGCCAGCAGCTTCCACAGGGGGGTTTTCGACACCGGGGAGCTGTTTTTT

d_call: TRBD1
v_call: TRBV6-5
j_call: TRBJ1-2
clone_size: once
cdr3_aa: CASTPGQGYYGYTF
cdr3_nt: TGTGCCAGCACCCCGGGACAGGGTTACTATGGCTACACCTTC

d_call: TRBD1
v_call: TRBV30
j_call: TRBJ1-4
clone_size: .
cdr3_aa: CACSGGSEKLFF
cdr3_nt: TGTGCCTGCTCAGGGGGCAGTGAAAAACTGTTTTTT

d_call: .
v_call: TRBV3-1/TRBV3-2
j_call: TRBJ1-4
clone_size: .
cdr3_aa: CASSPSWGGIEKLFF
cdr3_nt: TGTGCCAGCAGCCCCTCGTGGGGGGGCATTGAAAAACTGTTTTTT

d_call: TRBD1
v_call: TRBV9
j_call: TRBJ1-1
clone_size: .
cdr3_aa: CASSVALTGVNTEAFF
cdr3_nt: TGTGCCAGCAGCGTAGCCCTGACAGGGGTGAACACTGAAGCTTTCTTT

d_call: .
v_call: TRBV20-1
j_call: TRBJ1-4
clone_size: .
cdr3_aa: CSASNRPEGKLFF
cdr3_nt: TGCAGTGCTAGTAACAGGCCGGAGGGGAAACTGTTTTTT

d_call: .
v_call: TRBV7-9
j_call: TRBJ1-4
clone_size: .
cdr3_aa: CASSKRGGVGEKLFF
cdr3_nt: TGTGCCAGCAGCAAAAGGGGAGGTGTTGGTGAAAAGCTGTTTTTT

d_call: TRBD1
v_call: TRBV27
j_call: TRBJ1-2
clone_size: .
cdr3_aa: CASSPQGGYGYTF
cdr3_nt: TGTGCCAGCAGTCCTCAGGGGGGCTATGGCTACACCTTC

d_call: TRBD2
v_call: TRBV10-1
j_call: TRBJ2-7
clone_size: .
cdr3_aa: CASSRPLAGDSYEQYF
cdr3_nt: TGCGCCAGCAGTCGACCCTTAGCGGGAGACTCCTACGAGCAGTACTTC

d_call: TRBD2
v_call: TRBV19
j_call: TRBJ2-6
clone_size: .
cdr3_aa: CAGSGTGDTGANVLTF
cdr3_nt: TGTGCCGGAAGCGGGACGGGGGATACCGGGGCCAACGTCCTGACTTTC

d_call: TRBD1
v_call: TRBV5-1
j_call: TRBJ2-1
clone_size: .
cdr3_aa: CASRRRQGTNEQFF
cdr3_nt: TGCGCCAGCAGGCGACGACAGGGTACCAATGAGCAGTTCTTC

d_call: .
v_call: TRBV6-2/TRBV6-3
j_call: TRBJ2-1
clone_size: .
cdr3_aa: CASSRSANPYNEQFF
cdr3_nt: TGTGCCAGCAGCCGCTCAGCGAATCCATACAATGAGCAGTTCTTC

d_call: TRBD2
v_call: TRBV5-1
j_call: TRBJ2-1
clone_size: .
cdr3_aa: CASSPTRSGDYNEQFF
cdr3_nt: TGCGCCAGCAGCCCGACAAGAAGCGGGGACTACAATGAGCAGTTCTTC

d_call: TRBD1
v_call: TRBV5-4
j_call: TRBJ1-5
clone_size: .
cdr3_aa: CASSQGQGLNQPQHF
cdr3_nt: TGTGCCAGCAGCCAGGGACAGGGCCTCAATCAGCCCCAGCATTTT

d_call: .
v_call: TRBV7-8
j_call: TRBJ1-5
clone_size: .
cdr3_aa: CASSRTSTGINQPQHF
cdr3_nt: TGTGCCAGCAGCCGAACCTCAACAGGGATCAATCAGCCCCAGCATTTT

d_call: .
v_call: TRBV3-1/TRBV3-2
j_call: TRBJ1-6
clone_size: .
cdr3_aa: CASSAVGGSYNSPLHF
cdr3_nt: TGTGCCAGCAGCGCCGTGGGGGGCTCCTATAATTCACCCCTCCACTTT

d_call: TRBD1
v_call: TRBV25-1
j_call: TRBJ1-2
clone_size: .
cdr3_aa: CASSEGRGQGLANYGYTF
cdr3_nt: TGTGCCAGCAGTGAAGGGAGGGGACAGGGGTTAGCTAACTATGGCTACACCTTC

d_call: TRBD2
v_call: TRBV4-2
j_call: TRBJ2-7
clone_size: .
cdr3_aa: CASSQGLAGVSSYEQYF
cdr3_nt: TGTGCCAGCAGCCAAGGACTAGCGGGGGTCAGCTCCTACGAGCAGTACTTC

d_call: TRBD2
v_call: TRBV4-3
j_call: TRBJ2-7
clone_size: once
cdr3_aa: CASSRELTSGFIYEQYF
cdr3_nt: TGCGCCAGCAGCCGGGAATTGACTAGCGGGTTTATCTACGAGCAGTACTTC

d_call: TRBD2
v_call: TRBV27
j_call: TRBJ2-1
clone_size: .
cdr3_aa: CASSSPGTSNGEQFF
cdr3_nt: TGTGCCAGCAGTTCCCCCGGGACTAGTAACGGTGAGCAGTTCTTC

d_call: .
v_call: TRBV19
j_call: TRBJ2-7
clone_size: .
cdr3_aa: CASSKGGGYEQYF
cdr3_nt: TGTGCCAGTAGTAAAGGCGGCGGCTACGAGCAGTACTTC

d_call: TRBD1
v_call: TRBV7-3
j_call: TRBJ1-2
clone_size: .
cdr3_aa: CASSPGQGTMDGYTF
cdr3_nt: TGTGCCAGCAGCCCGGGACAGGGAACTATGGATGGCTACACCTTC

d_call: TRBD1
v_call: TRBV6-2/TRBV6-3
j_call: TRBJ1-5
clone_size: .
cdr3_aa: CASSSRTGLPYSNQPQHF
cdr3_nt: TGTGCCAGCAGTTCACGGACAGGGCTGCCCTATAGCAATCAGCCCCAGCATTTT

d_call: .
v_call: TRBV5-5
j_call: TRBJ2-3
clone_size: .
cdr3_aa: CASSLELGPTDTQYF
cdr3_nt: TGTGCCAGCAGCTTGGAATTGGGCCCCACAGATACGCAGTATTTT

d_call: .
v_call: TRBV15
j_call: TRBJ1-1
clone_size: .
cdr3_aa: CATYRRPGTNTEAFF
cdr3_nt: TGTGCCACCTACCGCCGCCCGGGTACGAACACTGAAGCTTTCTTT